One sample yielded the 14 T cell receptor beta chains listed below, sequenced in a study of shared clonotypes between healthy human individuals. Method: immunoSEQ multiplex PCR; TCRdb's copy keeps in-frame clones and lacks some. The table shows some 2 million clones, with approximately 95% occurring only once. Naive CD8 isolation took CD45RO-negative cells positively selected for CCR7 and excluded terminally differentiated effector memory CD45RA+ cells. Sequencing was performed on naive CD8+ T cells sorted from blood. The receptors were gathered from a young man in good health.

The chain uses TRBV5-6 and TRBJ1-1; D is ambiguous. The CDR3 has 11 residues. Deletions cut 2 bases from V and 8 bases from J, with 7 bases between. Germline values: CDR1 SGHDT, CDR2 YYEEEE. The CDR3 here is CASSFGVEAFF. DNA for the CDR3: TGTGCCAGCAGCTTTGGAGTGGAAGCTTTCTTT.

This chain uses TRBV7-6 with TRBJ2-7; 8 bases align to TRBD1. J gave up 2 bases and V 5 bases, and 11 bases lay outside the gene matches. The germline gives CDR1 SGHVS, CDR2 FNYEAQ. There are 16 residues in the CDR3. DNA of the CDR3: TGTGCCAGCAGCCCAGCATGGACAGGGAATACCTACGAGCAGTACTTC. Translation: CASSPAWTGNTYEQYF.

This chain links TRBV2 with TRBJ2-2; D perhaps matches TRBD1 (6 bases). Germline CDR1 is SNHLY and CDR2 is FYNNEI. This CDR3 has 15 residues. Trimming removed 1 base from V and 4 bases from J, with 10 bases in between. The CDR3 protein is CASSEGRGTTGELFF. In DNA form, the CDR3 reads TGTGCCAGCAGTGAAGGCAGGGGTACCACCGGGGAGCTGTTTTTT.

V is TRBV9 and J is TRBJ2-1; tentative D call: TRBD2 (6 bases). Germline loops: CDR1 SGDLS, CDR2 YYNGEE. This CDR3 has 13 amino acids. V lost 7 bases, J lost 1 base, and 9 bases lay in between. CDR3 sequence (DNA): TGTGCCAGCCAAGCGGGTTCCTACAATGAGCAGTTCTTC. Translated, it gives CASQAGSYNEQFF.

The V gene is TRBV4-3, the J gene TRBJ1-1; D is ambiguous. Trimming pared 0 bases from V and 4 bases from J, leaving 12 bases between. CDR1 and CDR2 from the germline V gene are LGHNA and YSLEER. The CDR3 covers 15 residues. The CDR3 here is CASSQERWAVTEAFF. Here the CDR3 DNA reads TGCGCCAGCAGCCAAGAGCGGTGGGCAGTCACTGAAGCTTTCTTT.

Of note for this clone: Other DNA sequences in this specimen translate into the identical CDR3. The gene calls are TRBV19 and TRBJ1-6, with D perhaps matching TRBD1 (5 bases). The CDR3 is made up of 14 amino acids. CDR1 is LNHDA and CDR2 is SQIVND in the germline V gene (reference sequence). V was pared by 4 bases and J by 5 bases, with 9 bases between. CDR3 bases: TGTGCCAGTAGTACAGGGACTGATAATTCACCCCTCCACTTT. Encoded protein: CASSTGTDNSPLHF.

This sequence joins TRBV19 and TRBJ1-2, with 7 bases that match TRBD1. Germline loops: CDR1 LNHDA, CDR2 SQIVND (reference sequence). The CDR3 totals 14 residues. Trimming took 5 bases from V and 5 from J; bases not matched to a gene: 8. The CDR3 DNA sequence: TGTGCCAGTAGTCCGAGGGGACAGCCTTATGGCTACACCTTC. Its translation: CASSPRGQPYGYTF.

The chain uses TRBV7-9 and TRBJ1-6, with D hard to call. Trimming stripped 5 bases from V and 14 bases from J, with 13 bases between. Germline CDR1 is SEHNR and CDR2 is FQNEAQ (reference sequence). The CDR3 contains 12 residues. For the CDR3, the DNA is TGTGCCAGCAGCCCAACAGAATTCACCCTCCACTTT. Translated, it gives CASSPTEFTLHF.

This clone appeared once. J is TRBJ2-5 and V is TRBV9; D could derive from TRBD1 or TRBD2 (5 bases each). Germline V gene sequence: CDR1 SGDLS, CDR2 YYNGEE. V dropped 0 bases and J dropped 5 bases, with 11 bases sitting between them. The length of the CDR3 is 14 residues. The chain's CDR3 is CASSVAGTRETQYF. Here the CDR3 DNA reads TGTGCCAGCAGCGTAGCCGGGACGAGGGAGACCCAGTACTTC.

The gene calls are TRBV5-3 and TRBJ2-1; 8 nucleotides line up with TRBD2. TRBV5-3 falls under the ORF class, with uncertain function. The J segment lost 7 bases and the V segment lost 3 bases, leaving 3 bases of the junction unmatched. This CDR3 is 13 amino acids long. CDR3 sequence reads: CARSSGLANEQFF. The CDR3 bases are TGTGCCAGAAGCTCTGGACTAGCTAATGAGCAGTTCTTC.

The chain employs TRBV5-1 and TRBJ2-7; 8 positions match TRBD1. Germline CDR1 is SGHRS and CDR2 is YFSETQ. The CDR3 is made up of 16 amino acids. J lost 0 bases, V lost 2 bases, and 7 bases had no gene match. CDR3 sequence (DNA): TGCGCCAGCAGCTTAGACCGGGACAGGTCCTCCTACGAGCAGTACTTC. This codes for CASSLDRDRSSYEQYF.

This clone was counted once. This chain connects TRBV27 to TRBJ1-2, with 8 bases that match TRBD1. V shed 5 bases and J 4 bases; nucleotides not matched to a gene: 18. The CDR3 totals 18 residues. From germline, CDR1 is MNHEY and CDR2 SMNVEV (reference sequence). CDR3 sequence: CASSLYSPTGGPFYGYTF. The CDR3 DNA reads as TGTGCCAGCAGTCTTTACTCCCCCACAGGGGGACCATTCTATGGCTACACCTTC.

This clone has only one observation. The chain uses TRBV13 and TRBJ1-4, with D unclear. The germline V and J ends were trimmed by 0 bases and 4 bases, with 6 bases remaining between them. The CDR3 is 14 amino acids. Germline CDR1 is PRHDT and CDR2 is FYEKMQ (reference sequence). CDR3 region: CASSLGSYNEKLFF. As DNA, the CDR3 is TGTGCCAGCAGCTTAGGCAGTTATAATGAAAAACTGTTTTTT.

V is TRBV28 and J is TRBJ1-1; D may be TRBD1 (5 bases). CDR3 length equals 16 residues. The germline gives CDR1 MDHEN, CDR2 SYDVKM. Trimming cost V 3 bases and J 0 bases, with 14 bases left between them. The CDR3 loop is CASSLGGVGMNTEAFF. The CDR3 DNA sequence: TGTGCCAGCAGTTTGGGGGGGGTAGGAATGAACACTGAAGCTTTCTTT.